A selection of T cell receptor beta chains follows, all from one sample in a study of blood T cells in healthy people across ages. TCRdb processed the 5' RACE reads anew with MiXCR; each CDR3 protein has one entry. The data show about 1.4 million distinct CDR3 sequences, approximately 60% seen once. The sequencing input was blood. The receptors shown here come from a man aged 18 to 30 in good health. Each CDR3 is given with its conserved first and last residue. A D gene is named only where the DNA matches it firmly. Size is stated for part of the rows, as once, few or many counts, or as a class when the clone is expanded.

j_gene: TRBJ2-5
abundance: NA
v_gene: TRBV9
d_gene: NA
CDR3nt: TGTGCCAGCAGCGTAGAATCAGAAGAAGAGACCCAGTACTTC
CDR3aa: CASSVESEEETQYF

j_gene: TRBJ2-1
abundance: few
v_gene: TRBV5-1
d_gene: NA
CDR3nt: TGCGCCAGCAGACAACAGGGGAGGGATGAGCAGTTCTTC
CDR3aa: CASRQQGRDEQFF

j_gene: TRBJ2-1
abundance: NA
v_gene: TRBV27
d_gene: TRBD2
CDR3nt: TGTGCCAGCATCCCCCCAGCGGGAAGCTCCTACAATGAGCAGTTCTTC
CDR3aa: CASIPPAGSSYNEQFF

j_gene: TRBJ1-2
abundance: NA
v_gene: TRBV6-5
d_gene: NA
CDR3nt: TGTGCCAGCAGTTACACGGGCAGGGGTGGCTATGGCTACACCTTC
CDR3aa: CASSYTGRGGYGYTF

j_gene: TRBJ2-7
abundance: NA
v_gene: TRBV5-1
d_gene: NA
CDR3nt: TGCGCCAGCACCCGGGACGCTTCCTCCTACGAGCAGTACTTC
CDR3aa: CASTRDASSYEQYF

j_gene: TRBJ2-7
abundance: NA
v_gene: TRBV3-1
d_gene: NA
CDR3nt: TGTGCCAGCAGCCAGAATCCCGGGACACGGGGATACGAGCAGTACTTC
CDR3aa: CASSQNPGTRGYEQYF

j_gene: TRBJ2-1
abundance: NA
v_gene: TRBV20-1
d_gene: TRBD2
CDR3nt: TGCAGTGCTAGTCGGTTTCAGCTAGCGGAGTACAATGAGCAGTTCTTC
CDR3aa: CSASRFQLAEYNEQFF

j_gene: TRBJ1-2
abundance: NA
v_gene: TRBV10-3
d_gene: NA
CDR3nt: TGTGCCATCAGCCCTCTGGGCGGTGGCTACACCTTC
CDR3aa: CAISPLGGGYTF

j_gene: TRBJ2-1
abundance: NA
v_gene: TRBV30
d_gene: TRBD2
CDR3nt: TGTGCCTTGTCGCGGGAGGACCGTAATGAGCAGTTCTTC
CDR3aa: CALSREDRNEQFF

j_gene: TRBJ2-5
abundance: once
v_gene: TRBV5-5
d_gene: NA
CDR3nt: TGTGCCAGCAGCTTGGTACTGGGACGGAGTCTTCAAGAGACCCAGTACTTC
CDR3aa: CASSLVLGRSLQETQYF

j_gene: TRBJ2-3
abundance: NA
v_gene: TRBV24-1
d_gene: TRBD1
CDR3nt: TGTGCCACCAGTGATCCCCCGGGACAGGGTCCAGATACGCAGTATTTT
CDR3aa: CATSDPPGQGPDTQYF

j_gene: TRBJ2-5
abundance: NA
v_gene: TRBV10-3
d_gene: TRBD2
CDR3nt: TGTGCCATCAGCACTAGCGGGAGGCTCGGGGAGACCCAGTACTTC
CDR3aa: CAISTSGRLGETQYF

j_gene: TRBJ2-1
abundance: few
v_gene: TRBV5-1
d_gene: TRBD1
CDR3nt: TGCGCCAGCAGCTTAGGGACCGGGACAGGGATAAATGAGCAGTTCTTC
CDR3aa: CASSLGTGTGINEQFF

j_gene: TRBJ2-5
abundance: NA
v_gene: TRBV2
d_gene: TRBD2
CDR3nt: TGTGCCGGCACGAGCGGGGGAAGCAAGACCCAGTACTTC
CDR3aa: CAGTSGGSKTQYF

j_gene: TRBJ2-4
abundance: few
v_gene: TRBV20-1
d_gene: TRBD2
CDR3nt: TGCAGTGCCGCCTTCCGGGCGGGAGAGGCCAAAAACATTCAGTACTTC
CDR3aa: CSAAFRAGEAKNIQYF

j_gene: TRBJ2-7
abundance: NA
v_gene: TRBV12-3/TRBV12-4
d_gene: TRBD2
CDR3nt: TGTGCCAGCAGGGATAGAGCGGGAGGGCGACCCTACGAGCAGTACTTC
CDR3aa: CASRDRAGGRPYEQYF

j_gene: TRBJ2-7
abundance: few
v_gene: TRBV4-1
d_gene: NA
CDR3nt: TGCGCCAGCAGCCAAGGAGTGGCCGATCCCAGTGTCCACGAGCAGTACTTC
CDR3aa: CASSQGVADPSVHEQYF

j_gene: TRBJ2-7
abundance: few
v_gene: TRBV28
d_gene: NA
CDR3nt: TGTGCCAGCAGTCGTAGCAGGGATTCGACCTACGAGCAGTACTTC
CDR3aa: CASSRSRDSTYEQYF

j_gene: TRBJ2-5
abundance: NA
v_gene: TRBV9
d_gene: TRBD1
CDR3nt: TGTGCCAGCAGCGTAGACCCGGCGGAGACAGGGGGTGGGCAGTACTTC
CDR3aa: CASSVDPAETGGGQYF

j_gene: TRBJ2-3
abundance: NA
v_gene: TRBV5-1
d_gene: NA
CDR3nt: TGCGCCAGCAGCTTGCGACAGGATAGCACAGATACGCAGTATTTT
CDR3aa: CASSLRQDSTDTQYF

j_gene: TRBJ2-2
abundance: NA
v_gene: TRBV4-1
d_gene: NA
CDR3nt: TGCGCCAGCCGCGTTTCCAGGGAGTCGGCCGGGGAGCTGTTTTTT
CDR3aa: CASRVSRESAGELFF

j_gene: TRBJ1-2
abundance: NA
v_gene: TRBV20-1
d_gene: NA
CDR3nt: TGCAGTGCTAGAGAGTTGGCAGGGTGGACTAACTATGGCTACACCTTC
CDR3aa: CSARELAGWTNYGYTF

j_gene: TRBJ1-2
abundance: NA
v_gene: TRBV13
d_gene: NA
CDR3nt: TGTGCCAGCAGCTTAGCGGGCAGGGACTATGGCTACACCTTC
CDR3aa: CASSLAGRDYGYTF

j_gene: TRBJ1-1
abundance: NA
v_gene: TRBV9
d_gene: TRBD1
CDR3nt: TGTGCCAGCAGCGCGACCAGGGGGAGGGAAGCTTTCTTT
CDR3aa: CASSATRGREAFF

j_gene: TRBJ1-1
abundance: NA
v_gene: TRBV18
d_gene: TRBD1
CDR3nt: TGTGCCAGCTCACCAAGGGAAGTAACAGGGGCCGGAAACACTGAAGCTTTCTTT
CDR3aa: CASSPREVTGAGNTEAFF

j_gene: TRBJ2-5
abundance: NA
v_gene: TRBV27
d_gene: TRBD2
CDR3nt: TGTGCCAGCCGACTAGCGGGTTTGGAGACCCAGTACTTC
CDR3aa: CASRLAGLETQYF

j_gene: TRBJ2-7
abundance: NA
v_gene: TRBV3-1
d_gene: TRBD1
CDR3nt: TGTGCCAGCAGCCAAACAGGGGGCAACCCCTACGAGCAGTACTTC
CDR3aa: CASSQTGGNPYEQYF

j_gene: TRBJ2-7
abundance: NA
v_gene: TRBV20-1
d_gene: NA
CDR3nt: TGCAGTGCTACCAGACAGTCTTCCTACGAGCAGTACTTC
CDR3aa: CSATRQSSYEQYF

j_gene: TRBJ1-2
abundance: NA
v_gene: TRBV7-2
d_gene: NA
CDR3nt: TGTGCCAGCAGCTTACAACAGGGAGGCGGCTACACCTTC
CDR3aa: CASSLQQGGGYTF

j_gene: TRBJ2-7
abundance: NA
v_gene: TRBV4-1
d_gene: TRBD2
CDR3nt: TGCGCCAGCAGCCAACGGCTAGCGGAGAGGCCCTACGAGCAGTACTTC
CDR3aa: CASSQRLAERPYEQYF

j_gene: TRBJ1-2
abundance: NA
v_gene: TRBV29-1
d_gene: NA
CDR3nt: TGCAGCGTGAACAGTGACTATGGCTACACCTTC
CDR3aa: CSVNSDYGYTF

j_gene: TRBJ2-1
abundance: NA
v_gene: TRBV29-1
d_gene: NA
CDR3nt: TGCAGCGCCGCGTCGGGGTGGTCGAGCTCCTACAATGAGCAGTTCTTC
CDR3aa: CSAASGWSSSYNEQFF

j_gene: TRBJ1-2
abundance: NA
v_gene: TRBV6-2/TRBV6-3
d_gene: NA
CDR3nt: TGTGCCAGCAGTCCCCTAAAAGGCTATGGCTACACCTTC
CDR3aa: CASSPLKGYGYTF

j_gene: TRBJ2-7
abundance: NA
v_gene: TRBV7-2
d_gene: NA
CDR3nt: TGTGCCAGCAGCTTGGGGCAGGGACTTACCTCCTACGAGCAGTACTTC
CDR3aa: CASSLGQGLTSYEQYF

j_gene: TRBJ2-7
abundance: once
v_gene: TRBV7-2
d_gene: NA
CDR3nt: TGTGCCAGCAGCTCCTCGGTGGGCAGGGCGAGCTCCTACGAGCAGTACTTC
CDR3aa: CASSSSVGRASSYEQYF

j_gene: TRBJ2-7
abundance: NA
v_gene: TRBV10-3
d_gene: NA
CDR3nt: TGTGCCATCAGTCGAGATTGGGGGGACGAGCAGTACTTC
CDR3aa: CAISRDWGDEQYF

j_gene: TRBJ1-5
abundance: NA
v_gene: TRBV5-5
d_gene: TRBD1
CDR3nt: TGTGCCAGCAGCTTGGGGGGACAGGGAGCGAATCAGCCCCAGCATTTT
CDR3aa: CASSLGGQGANQPQHF

j_gene: TRBJ2-7
abundance: NA
v_gene: TRBV27
d_gene: TRBD1
CDR3nt: TGTGCCAGCAGTTTAGGGACCGGGACAGGGTCCTGCGAGCAGTACTTC
CDR3aa: CASSLGTGTGSCEQYF